Following are 17 T cell receptor beta chains from one sample sequenced in a study of T-cell reconstitution after alpha-beta-depleted transplantation in children. It was with unique molecular identifiers that the TCRbeta library was prepared. One entry per CDR3 protein results from TCRdb running MiXCR on the PCR reads. The sample has 170,000 or so distinct CDR3 sequences; more than 6.5% are singletons. Sequencing used PBMCs from the stem cell graft donor, obtained from the stem cell graft. These receptors all stem from a human donor who donated a stem cell graft to a child with Wiskott-Aldrich syndrome.

This clonotype was seen ten or more times. This chain uses TRBV5-1 with TRBJ2-3; 9 bases match TRBD2. CDR3 size: 15 residues. V was pared by 6 bases and J by 1 base, with 6 bases of the junction left unmatched. Germline lookup yields CDR1 SGHRS and CDR2 YFSETQ. CDR3 loop: CASTISGSGTDTQYF. As DNA, the CDR3 is TGCGCCAGCACTATTAGCGGGAGTGGCACAGATACGCAGTATTTT.

This clonotype occurred many times. The rearrangement links TRBV15 to TRBJ2-1; the match to TRBD2 covers 10 bases. V lost 6 bases to trimming and J lost 4 bases; unmatched junction nucleotides: 6. CDR3 size: 15 residues. Germline CDR1 reads LNHNV; CDR2 reads YYDKDF (reference sequence). CDR3 sequence (DNA): TGTGCCACCAGGCGAGCGGGAGGGGTATACAATGAGCAGTTCTTC. It codes for CATRRAGGVYNEQFF.

Many counts were recorded for this clonotype. The V call is TRBV10-3, the J call TRBJ2-3; D is undetermined. Germline assignment: CDR1 ENHRY and CDR2 SYGVKD. The CDR3 consists of 12 residues. The ends were cut back, 0 bases at V and 6 bases at J, with 4 bases in the middle. CDR3 protein: CAISESGDTQYF. DNA of the CDR3: TGTGCCATCAGTGAGTCGGGGGATACGCAGTATTTT.

The table lists this clonotype with many counts. The rearrangement joins TRBV12-3 or TRBV12-4 to TRBJ1-5; possibly TRBD1 for D (5 bases). This CDR3 has 17 residues. Trimming took off 3 bases at V and 0 bases at J, with 15 bases between the two ends. CDR3 sequence (DNA): TGTGCCAGCAGTTTGACAGCCGGGGGTTATAGCAATCAGCCCCAGCATTTT. This encodes CASSLTAGGYSNQPQHF.

As DNA, the CDR3 is TGTGCCAGCAGCGAGAACGGATTTTATCAGCCCCAGCATTTT. The encoded protein is CASSENGFYQPQHF. The chain recombines TRBV6-1 with TRBJ1-5, with D hard to call. Germline-derived CDR1 and CDR2 are MNHNS and SASEGT. V gave up 6 bases and J gave up 5 bases, with 14 bases separating them. The CDR3 length is 14 residues.

This clonotype was detected many times. The chain is built from TRBV20-1 and TRBJ2-7; D is unresolved. The CDR3 loop spans 10 amino acids. Germline V CDR1 and CDR2: DFQATT, SNEGSKA (reference sequence). V lost 3 bases, J lost 6 bases, and 6 bases lay in between. CDR3 amino acids: CSARAGEQYF. The CDR3 nucleotides are TGCAGTGCTAGGGCAGGCGAGCAGTACTTC.

V gene TRBV5-5 combines with J gene TRBJ2-2; TRBD1 might be the D (5 bases). The germline CDR1 and CDR2 sequences are SGHKS and YYEKEE (reference sequence). Trimming removed 0 bases from V and 2 bases from J, with 14 bases in between. The CDR3 spans 17 residues. The DNA for the CDR3 is TGTGCCAGCAGCTTGGTTTTTGGGCAGGGAAACACCGGGGAGCTGTTTTTT. Its protein product is CASSLVFGQGNTGELFF.

The chain carries TRBV7-2 and TRBJ2-5; D is uncertain. The CDR3 spans 16 residues. V lost 2 bases, J lost 4 bases, and 17 bases lay in between. Germline CDR1 reads SGHTA; CDR2 reads FQGNSA. For the CDR3, the DNA is TGTGCCAGCAGCTTATCGATCAGGCTAGGTAGAGAGACCCAGTACTTC. The encoded protein is CASSLSIRLGRETQYF. The whole variable domain, remainder taken from reference TRBV7-2 and TRBJ2-5, is GAGVSQSPSNKVTEKGKDVELRCDPISGHTALYWYRQSLGQGLEFLIYFQGNSAPDKSGLPSDRFSAERTGGSVSTLTIQRTQQEDSAVYLCASSLSIRLGRETQYFGPGTRLLVL.

Regarding this clonotype: An end of the junction differs from the germline gene, which may be a read error. This chain uses TRBV2 with TRBJ1-6; D is undetermined. CDR1 and CDR2 (germline): SNHLY, FYNNEI. The CDR3 is 15 residues long. CDR3 region: CASSLVRAHDSPLHF. CDR3 DNA sequence: TGTGCCAGCAGTCTGGTCCGGGCCCACGATTCTCCCCTCCACTTT.

J is TRBJ2-3 and V is TRBV4-3; 7 bases map to TRBD1. This CDR3 is built from 16 residues. V shed 1 base and J 2 bases; nucleotides not matched to a gene: 6. The germline CDR1 and CDR2 sequences are LGHNA and YSLEER. The CDR3 spells CASSQGGGQLTDTQYF. CDR3 in DNA: TGCGCCAGCAGCCAAGGAGGGGGACAGCTCACAGATACGCAGTATTTT.

There are a few counts of this clonotype. The V call is TRBV5-1, the J call TRBJ2-5; a weak D match, TRBD1 (6 bases). V lost 0 bases to trimming and J lost 4 bases, with 13 bases between them. The CDR3 is made up of 15 amino acids. CDR1 and CDR2 (germline): SGHRS, YFSETQ. Here the CDR3 reads CASSLALGAGETQYF. CDR3 bases: TGCGCCAGCAGCTTGGCCTTGGGGGCCGGAGAGACCCAGTACTTC.

This clonotype was seen many times. The gene calls are TRBV6-5 and TRBJ1-1; 9 nucleotides align to TRBD1. The CDR3 has 16 amino acids. Losses at the gene ends were 2 bases for V and 0 bases for J; bases not matched to a gene: 4. Germline V gives CDR1 MNHEY, CDR2 SVGAGI. Here the CDR3 DNA reads TGTGCCAGCAGTTACAAGGACAGGGGATTGAACACTGAAGCTTTCTTT. It specifies CASSYKDRGLNTEAFF.

The sample holds one count of this clonotype. V and J are TRBV7-4 and TRBJ2-7; the D gene could be TRBD1 or TRBD2 (6 bases each). There are 17 residues in the CDR3. Germline CDR1 SGHVT, CDR2 SQSDAQ. Between the trimmed V and J ends, which lost 8 bases and 0 bases, there was a span of 23 bases. Here the CDR3 DNA reads TGTGCCAGCTGCCAGGACTCGGGGGCCTCAAGCTCCTACGAGCAGTACTTC. This codes for CASCQDSGASSSYEQYF.

V is TRBV14 and J is TRBJ2-5; 8 nucleotides align to TRBD2. Trimming removed 0 bases from V and 5 bases from J; junction bases left unmatched: 14. The CDR3 has 18 amino acids. Germline CDR1 reads SGHDN; CDR2 reads FVKESK. The CDR3 coding sequence is TGTGCCAGCAGCCAAGACTTTACTAGCGGAGGGGTCGATGAGACCCAGTACTTC. This sequence encodes CASSQDFTSGGVDETQYF.

There are many counts of this clonotype. The V gene is TRBV10-1, the J gene TRBJ1-1; D unclear. The CDR3 consists of 14 residues. Germline CDR1 WNHNN, CDR2 SYGVQD (reference sequence). The V gene lost 0 bases and the J gene lost 1 base, with 6 bases spanning the gap. Here the CDR3 DNA reads TGCGCCAGCAGTGAGTCGATCCCGAACACTGAAGCTTTCTTT. Translation gives CASSESIPNTEAFF.

This clonotype was counted many times. The chain links TRBV5-4 to TRBJ2-5; D call uncertain. Germline CDR1 SGHNT, CDR2 YYREEE (reference sequence). Trimming took off 2 bases at V and 0 bases at J, with 8 bases between the two ends. The CDR3 spans 14 residues. The CDR3, as DNA: TGTGCCAGCAGCTTTAGCCAGGACCAAGAGACCCAGTACTTC. Amino acid sequence: CASSFSQDQETQYF.

This clonotype occurred many times. As DNA, the CDR3 is TGTGCCAGCACCCACAGGGGGGTGGCTGAAGCTTTCTTT. Translating it yields CASTHRGVAEAFF. The gene calls are TRBV21-1 and TRBJ1-1; the D call of TRBD1 is as the table states it, not checked on the DNA. TRBV21-1 is given as a pseudogene. There are 13 residues in the CDR3.